This T cell receptor (beta chain) was identified during a study of CD8 T cells in Susac syndrome. Study details: Sequencing included Susac syndrome patients, five or six of them with active disease and roughly eight in remission.

CD8+ and CD4+ blood T cells underwent TCR beta sequencing. Each Susac syndrome patient had definite or probable disease by recently defined criteria. This CDR3 region has 14 residues. V was pared by 2 bases and J by 1 base, with 5 bases between. Germline values: CDR1 SGHTA, CDR2 FQGTGA. Reverse transcription of about 0.45 to 1 ug RNA was performed with random hexamers. Amplification of TCR beta CDR3 across 54 Vbeta and 13 Jbeta was performed with immunoSEQ multiplex PCR. Each CDR3 protein gets one entry after TCRdb re-called the immunoSEQ multiplex PCR reads with MiXCR. The table has 150,000 or so distinct CDR3 sequences, approximately 95% seen once.

V is TRBV7-3 and J is TRBJ2-2, with D uncertain. The sequencing sample was made of CD4+ T cells from PBMCs. This receptor was identified in a human donor with Susac syndrome. The CDR3 DNA reads TGTGCCAGCAGCTTAGATCTGAACACCGGGGAGCTGTTTTTT. This encodes CASSLDLNTGELFF.